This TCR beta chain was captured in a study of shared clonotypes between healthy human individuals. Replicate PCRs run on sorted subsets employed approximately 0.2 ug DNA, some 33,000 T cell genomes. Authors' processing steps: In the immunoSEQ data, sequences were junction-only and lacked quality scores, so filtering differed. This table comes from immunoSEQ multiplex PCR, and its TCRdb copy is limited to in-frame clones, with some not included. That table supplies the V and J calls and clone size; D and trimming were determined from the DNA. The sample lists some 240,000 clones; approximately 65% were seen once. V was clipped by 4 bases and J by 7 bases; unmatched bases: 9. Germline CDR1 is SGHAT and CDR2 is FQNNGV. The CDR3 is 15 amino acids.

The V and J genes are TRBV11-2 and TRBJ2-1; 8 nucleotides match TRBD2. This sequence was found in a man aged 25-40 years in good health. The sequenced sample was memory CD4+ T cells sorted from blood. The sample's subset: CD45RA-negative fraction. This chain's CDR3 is CASSWRTSRGNEQFF. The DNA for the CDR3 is TGTGCCAGCAGCTGGAGGACTAGCCGGGGTAATGAGCAGTTCTTC.